The 26 T cell receptor beta chains presented below share a single source sample, sequenced in a study of cytomegalovirus exposure and HLA in healthy donors. PCR was performed using 60 Vbeta and 13 Jbeta primers. Only in-frame clones appear in the TCRdb table, and some are missing; sequencing was by immunoSEQ multiplex PCR. The sample yields under 200,000 clones, 75% seen once. Sample: PBMCs. The source of these receptors is a woman in her thirties or forties in good health and CMV-seropositive.

The chain employs TRBV6-6 and TRBJ1-1; tentative D call: TRBD1 (6 bases). CDR1 is MNHNY, CDR2 SVGAGI, per germline (reference sequence). Trimming removed 1 base from V and 11 bases from J, with 11 bases in between. CDR3 length: 12 amino acids. CDR3 DNA: TGTGCCAGCAGTTACTACAGGGAGAAGGCTTTCTTT. This sequence encodes CASSYYREKAFF.

This clone appeared a few times. The V call is TRBV18, the J call TRBJ2-3; maybe TRBD2 (6 bases). V lost 6 bases, J lost 4 bases, and 14 bases lay in between. The CDR3 contains 14 residues. Germline V lookup: CDR1 KGHSH, CDR2 LQKENI. The CDR3, as DNA: TGTGCCAGCTCGTCCGGAGGGCCCCCAGATACGCAGTATTTT. Translation gives CASSSGGPPDTQYF.

The rearrangement joins TRBV5-4 to TRBJ1-5, with 8 bases identical to TRBD1. V lost 4 bases to trimming and J lost 6 bases; unmatched junction nucleotides: 9. Looked up from germline, CDR1 is SGHNT and CDR2 is YYREEE (reference sequence). The CDR3 covers 15 residues. In DNA, the CDR3 is TGTGCCAGCAGCCCCGGACAGGGAGCTTCTCAGCCCCAGCATTTT. This encodes CASSPGQGASQPQHF.

The chain joins TRBV27 to TRBJ2-7; 12 nucleotides line up with TRBD2. With V trimmed by 5 bases and J by 3 bases, 5 bases remained unmatched. The length of the CDR3 is 15 residues. The germline V gene encodes CDR1 MNHEY and CDR2 SMNVEV (reference sequence). The CDR3 loop is CASSPTSGSYYEQYF. The DNA of the CDR3 is TGTGCCAGCAGTCCGACTAGCGGGAGTTACTACGAGCAGTACTTC.

The V gene is TRBV28, the J gene TRBJ1-1, with 8 bases that match TRBD1. The CDR3 covers 15 residues. Germline V gene sequence: CDR1 MDHEN, CDR2 SYDVKM. V shed 3 bases and J 0 bases; nucleotides not matched to a gene: 3. In DNA, the CDR3 is TGTGCCAGCAGTTTCTTGACAGGGGTGAACACTGAAGCTTTCTTT. This translates into CASSFLTGVNTEAFF.

The V gene is TRBV7-9, the J gene TRBJ2-1; perhaps TRBD1 as D (7 bases). The CDR3 runs 15 residues. CDR1 is SEHNR and CDR2 is FQNEAQ in the germline V gene (reference sequence). Trimming removed 5 bases from V and 0 bases from J, with 11 bases in between. CDR3 DNA: TGTGCCAGCAGCCAGGGGGGCAGCTCCTACAATGAGCAGTTCTTC. It is translated as CASSQGGSSYNEQFF. The entire variable domain, with the rest obtained from reference TRBV7-9 and TRBJ2-1, is as follows: DTGVSQNPRHKITKRGQNVTFRCDPISEHNRLYWYRQTLGQGPEFLTYFQNEAQLEKSRLLSDRFSAERPKGSFSTLEIQRTEQGDSAMYLCASSQGGSSYNEQFFGPGTRLTVL.

This clone showed up just a few times. The chain joins TRBV10-3 to TRBJ1-1, with TRBD1 matching over 8 bases. V shed 6 bases, J shed 0 bases, and the junction held 3 bases outside the gene matches. The CDR3 covers 14 residues. Germline CDR1 ENHRY, CDR2 SYGVKD. Here the CDR3 reads CAISGQGLNTEAFF. DNA of the CDR3: TGTGCCATCAGCGGACAGGGCCTGAACACTGAAGCTTTCTTT.

DNA of the CDR3: TGTGCCAGCAGCTGGGACTCAGGACAGGGGCGATCCGGGGAGCTGTTTTTT. Amino acid sequence: CASSWDSGQGRSGELFF. The chain couples TRBV5-5 to TRBJ2-2, with 9 positions matching TRBD1. The CDR3 extends over 17 amino acids. J lost 6 bases, V lost 3 bases, and 12 bases had no gene match. The germline CDR1 and CDR2 sequences are SGHKS and YYEKEE (reference sequence).

This chain links TRBV6-5 with TRBJ2-7; 7 bases line up with TRBD1. V was pared by 5 bases and J by 2 bases, with 6 bases of the junction left unmatched. CDR1 is MNHEY, CDR2 SVGAGI, per germline. The CDR3 covers 14 residues. CDR3 DNA: TGTGCCAGCAGTCCGGGACAGTTAGCCTACGAGCAGTACTTC. Its protein is CASSPGQLAYEQYF.

The V and J genes are TRBV7-2 and TRBJ2-5; D not certain. Trimming cost V 5 bases and J 4 bases, with 5 bases left between them. CDR1 and CDR2 (germline): SGHTA, FQGNSA. This CDR3 has 11 residues. The CDR3 spells CASSARETQYF. The CDR3 region has the DNA TGTGCCAGCAGCGCCAGAGAGACCCAGTACTTC.

Regarding this clone: A junction end diverges from the germline sequence, so it may reflect a read error. This rearrangement joins TRBV7-9 to TRBJ1-2; the D gene is possibly TRBD1 (5 bases). Germline loops: CDR1 SEHNR, CDR2 FQNEAQ (reference sequence). The CDR3 totals 12 residues. This CDR3 reads CSSSLAQESYTF. Written as DNA, the CDR3 is TGTTCCAGCAGCTTAGCACAGGAAAGCTACACCTTC. Full variable domain (remainder filled in from reference TRBV7-9 and TRBJ1-2): DTGVSQNPRHKITKRGQNVTFRCDPISEHNRLYWYRQTLGQGPEFLTYFQNEAQLEKSRLLSDRFSAERPKGSFSTLEIQRTEQGDSAMYLCSSSLAQESYTFGSGTRLTVV.

V usage is TRBV25-1 and J usage is TRBJ2-7; 10 positions match TRBD1. J was trimmed by 6 bases and V by 7 bases; bases with no gene match: 3. Germline CDR1 MGHDK, CDR2 SYGVNS. This CDR3 has 12 residues. Here the CDR3 DNA reads TGTGCCAGCACGGGACAGGGGTTCGAGCAGTACTTC. Amino acids: CASTGQGFEQYF.

J is TRBJ1-5 and V is TRBV6-6; no definite D call. The V end lost 7 bases, the J end lost 3 bases, and 10 bases lay between the germline ends. The CDR3 runs 13 residues. Germline-derived CDR1 and CDR2 are MNHNY and SVGAGI (reference sequence). In nucleotides, the CDR3 is TGTGCCAGCATGGCGGGGTCCAATCAGCCCCAGCATTTT. It specifies CASMAGSNQPQHF.

The CDR3 DNA reads as TGTGCCAGCAGTGAAGTAATCGGGGAGCTGTTTTTT. Translation gives CASSEVIGELFF. The chain has TRBV25-1 and TRBJ2-2, with no clear D. Germline CDR1 and CDR2: MGHDK and SYGVNS. This CDR3 is 12 amino acids long. Deletions cut 2 bases from V and 7 bases from J, with 5 bases between.

The chain combines TRBV4-3 with TRBJ1-4; a possible D gene is TRBD1 (6 bases). V dropped 4 bases and J dropped 4 bases, with 16 bases sitting between them. Germline V gene sequence: CDR1 LGHNA, CDR2 YSLEER. CDR3 length: 16 amino acids. CDR3 coding DNA: TGCGCCAGCAGCCTAGACTCGACAGGCTATAATGAAAAACTGTTTTTT. It codes for CASSLDSTGYNEKLFF.

This clone has a single count. The chain recombines TRBV29-1 with TRBJ1-1; D call uncertain. Germline CDR1 and CDR2: SQVTM and ANQGSEA. There are 12 residues in the CDR3. CDR3 nucleotides: TGCGTCGGGTGGACTCAGATCGCTGAAGCTTTCTTT. It codes for CVGWTQIAEAFF.

The chain uses TRBV28 and TRBJ2-1, with TRBD2 matching over 9 bases. Germline loops: CDR1 MDHEN, CDR2 SYDVKM. The CDR3 runs to 16 residues. V lost 4 bases to trimming and J lost 8 bases; unmatched junction nucleotides: 12. CDR3 nucleotide sequence: TGTGCCAGCAGTTCAAGCCGGGCGGGAGGGCTATATGAGCAGTTCTTC. It specifies CASSSSRAGGLYEQFF.

This CDR3 is CASSLQGGNGYTF. In DNA form, the CDR3 reads TGTGCCAGCAGCCTACAGGGGGGGAATGGCTACACCTTC. The rearrangement uses TRBV4-2 and TRBJ1-2; 8 bases map to TRBD1. The J segment lost 6 bases and the V segment lost 4 bases, leaving 4 bases of the junction unmatched. This CDR3 spans 13 amino acids. Germline lookup yields CDR1 LGHNA and CDR2 YNFKEQ.

The genes are TRBV9 and TRBJ2-7; the match to TRBD1 covers 9 bases. The CDR3 totals 15 residues. Looked up from germline, CDR1 is SGDLS and CDR2 is YYNGEE. After removal of 3 bases from V and 5 bases from J, the junction contained 9 bases not matched to a gene. The CDR3 nucleotides read TGTGCCAGCAGCGCAGGGACAGGGAGGGGACACGAGCAGTACTTC. Its translation is CASSAGTGRGHEQYF. The full variable domain, rest sourced from reference TRBV9 and TRBJ2-7, is DSGVTQTPKHLITATGQRVTLRCSPRSGDLSVYWYQQSLDQGLQFLIQYYNGEERAKGNILERFSAQQFPDLHSELNLSSLELGDSALYFCASSAGTGRGHEQYFGPGTRLTVT.

J is TRBJ2-7 and V is TRBV27, with TRBD1 matching 12 bases. V lost 6 bases to trimming and J lost 7 bases; unmatched junction nucleotides: 10. The germline gives CDR1 MNHEY, CDR2 SMNVEV (reference sequence). The CDR3 is 15 residues long. The CDR3 DNA sequence: TGTGCCAGCAGCCTTTTGGGACAGGGGGCTAGAGAGCAGTACTTC. As protein: CASSLLGQGAREQYF.

Notes on this clone: One end of the junction does not line up with germline, which may come from a read error. This rearrangement joins TRBV7-2 to TRBJ2-7; TRBD2 matches at 12 bases. The CDR3 loop spans 16 amino acids. The germline CDR1 and CDR2 sequences are SGHTA and FQGNSA. CDR3: CASGGTSGFRSCEQYF. Written as DNA, the CDR3 is TGTGCCAGCGGAGGGACTAGCGGGTTCCGATCCTGCGAGCAGTACTTC. Drawing the rest from reference TRBV7-2 and TRBJ2-7, the complete variable domain is GAGVSQSPSNKVTEKGKDVELRCDPISGHTALYWYRQSLGQGLEFLIYFQGNSAPDKSGLPSDRFSAERTGGSVSTLTIQRTQQEDSAVYLCASGGTSGFRSCEQYFGPGTRLTVT.

The count of this clone is one. The CDR3: CASSPESGRHQETQYF. DNA for the CDR3: TGTGCCAGCAGCCCGGAGAGCGGGAGGCATCAAGAGACCCAGTACTTC. The chain uses TRBV28 and TRBJ2-5, with TRBD2 identical over 9 bases. J lost 2 bases, V lost 6 bases, and 10 bases had no gene match. The CDR3 extends over 16 amino acids. CDR1 MDHEN and CDR2 SYDVKM come from the germline V gene. Full variable domain (rest looked up from reference TRBV28 and TRBJ2-5): DVKVTQSSRYLVKRTGEKVFLECVQDMDHENMFWYRQDPGLGLRLIYFSYDVKMKEKGDIPEGYSVSREKKERFSLILESASTNQTSMYLCASSPESGRHQETQYFGPGTRLLVL.

V gene TRBV5-5 combines with J gene TRBJ2-1; TRBD2 agrees at 8 bases. J lost 7 bases, V lost 0 bases, and 6 bases had no gene match. Germline V gene data show CDR1 as SGHKS and CDR2 as YYEKEE (reference sequence). CDR3 size: 15 residues. The CDR3 coding sequence is TGTGCCAGCAGCTTGGAGGGACTAGTGGAGAATGAGCAGTTCTTC. Amino acid sequence: CASSLEGLVENEQFF.

This chain links TRBV6-1 with TRBJ1-1, with D possibly TRBD1 on 6 matching bases. The CDR3 loop spans 13 amino acids. V was clipped by 5 bases and J by 0 bases, with 7 bases between them. Germline assignment: CDR1 MNHNS and CDR2 SASEGT. The CDR3 nucleotides are TGTGCCAGCAGTACAGGGCTGAACACTGAAGCTTTCTTT. Its protein is CASSTGLNTEAFF.

This clone was recorded only once. The gene calls are TRBV11-2 and TRBJ1-2; possible D gene TRBD1, 5 bases. Germline V gene sequence: CDR1 SGHAT, CDR2 FQNNGV. V lost 1 base and J lost 4, with 19 bases in between. CDR3 length: 17 residues. CDR3 region: CASSLASGAGQGYGYTF. Written as DNA, the CDR3 is TGTGCCAGCAGCTTAGCCTCTGGAGCGGGGCAGGGCTATGGCTACACCTTC.

The rearrangement joins TRBV11-3 to TRBJ2-1; TRBD2 agrees at 9 bases. The ends lost 5 bases at V and 1 base at J; junction bases unmatched: 3. From germline, CDR1 is SGHNT and CDR2 YENEEA. This CDR3 comprises 15 residues. The CDR3 loop reads CASSLLAGSYNEQFF. CDR3 coding DNA: TGTGCCAGCAGCCTTCTAGCGGGATCCTACAATGAGCAGTTCTTC. The full variable domain, its missing parts supplied by reference TRBV11-3 and TRBJ2-1, is EAGVVQSPRYKIIEKKQPVAFWCNPISGHNTLYWYLQNLGQGPELLIRYENEEAVDDSQLPKDRFSAERLKGVDSTLKIQPAELGDSAVYLCASSLLAGSYNEQFFGPGTRLTVL.